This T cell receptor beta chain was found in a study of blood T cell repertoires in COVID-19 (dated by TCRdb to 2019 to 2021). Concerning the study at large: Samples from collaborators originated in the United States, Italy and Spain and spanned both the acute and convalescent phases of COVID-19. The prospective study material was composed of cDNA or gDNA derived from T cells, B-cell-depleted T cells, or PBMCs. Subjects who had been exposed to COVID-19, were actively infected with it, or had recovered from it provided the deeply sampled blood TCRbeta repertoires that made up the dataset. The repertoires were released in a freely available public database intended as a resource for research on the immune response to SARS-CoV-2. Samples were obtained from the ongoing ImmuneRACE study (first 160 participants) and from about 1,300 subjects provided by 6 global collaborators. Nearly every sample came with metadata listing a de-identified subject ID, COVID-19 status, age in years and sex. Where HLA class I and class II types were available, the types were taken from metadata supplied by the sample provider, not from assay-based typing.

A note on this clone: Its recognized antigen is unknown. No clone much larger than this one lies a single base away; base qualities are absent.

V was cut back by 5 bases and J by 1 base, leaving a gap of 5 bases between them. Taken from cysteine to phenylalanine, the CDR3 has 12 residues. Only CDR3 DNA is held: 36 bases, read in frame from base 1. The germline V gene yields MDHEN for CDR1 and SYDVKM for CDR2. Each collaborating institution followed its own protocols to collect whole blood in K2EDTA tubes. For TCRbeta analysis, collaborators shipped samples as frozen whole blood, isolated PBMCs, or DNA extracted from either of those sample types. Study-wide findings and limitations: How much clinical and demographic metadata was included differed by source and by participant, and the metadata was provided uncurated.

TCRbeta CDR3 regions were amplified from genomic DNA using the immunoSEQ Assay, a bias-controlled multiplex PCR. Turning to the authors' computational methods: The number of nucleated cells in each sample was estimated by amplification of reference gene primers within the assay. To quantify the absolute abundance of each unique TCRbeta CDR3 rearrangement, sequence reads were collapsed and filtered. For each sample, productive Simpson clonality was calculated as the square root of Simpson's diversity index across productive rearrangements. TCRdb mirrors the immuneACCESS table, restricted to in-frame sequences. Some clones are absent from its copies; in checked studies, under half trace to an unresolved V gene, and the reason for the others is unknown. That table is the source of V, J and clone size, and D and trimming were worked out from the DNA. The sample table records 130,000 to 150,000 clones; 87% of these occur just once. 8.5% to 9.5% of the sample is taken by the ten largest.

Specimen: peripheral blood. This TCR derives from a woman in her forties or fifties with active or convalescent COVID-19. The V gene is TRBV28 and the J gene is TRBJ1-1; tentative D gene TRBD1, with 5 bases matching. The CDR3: CASSRGNTEAFF. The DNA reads TGTGCCAGCAGTAGGGGGAACACTGAAGCTTTCTTT.